The rows below give T cell receptor beta chains drawn from one sample of a study of cytomegalovirus exposure and HLA in healthy donors. Data came from immunoSEQ multiplex PCR; TCRdb stores just in-frame clones and leaves some out. The sample lists fewer than 150,000 clones, around 80% occurring once. Sequencing was carried out using PBMCs. The source is a man aged 35-49 years in good health and CMV-seropositive. The CDR3 runs from the conserved cysteine through the conserved F or W. The D gene is left open where the match is weak. Only part of the rows carry a size: once, few, many, or a class if the clone is expanded.

D gene	V gene	clone size	J gene	CDR3 protein	CDR3 DNA
-	TRBV2	few	TRBJ2-7	CASIGVPGLSSYEQYF	TGTGCCAGCATTGGTGTCCCCGGACTTAGCTCCTACGAGCAGTACTTC
TRBD1	TRBV28	-	TRBJ1-2	CASSLRGTGFDYGYTF	TGTGCCAGCAGTTTAAGGGGGACAGGGTTTGACTATGGCTACACCTTC
TRBD1	TRBV28	-	TRBJ2-1	CASGQGRYYNEQFF	TGTGCCAGCGGACAGGGGCGATATTACAATGAGCAGTTCTTC
-	TRBV5-1	once	TRBJ2-2	CASSHLAATGELFF	TGCGCCAGCAGTCACTTAGCGGCCACCGGGGAGCTGTTTTTT
-	TRBV6-1	-	TRBJ2-3	CAIRSGVSDTQYF	TGTGCCATTCGATCGGGAGTATCAGATACGCAGTATTTT
-	TRBV30	-	TRBJ2-4	CAWTVAGENIQYF	TGTGCCTGGACCGTTGCAGGGGAAAACATTCAGTACTTC
-	TRBV5-1	-	TRBJ2-2	CASSPVANTGELFF	TGCGCCAGCAGCCCCGTCGCGAACACCGGGGAGCTGTTTTTT
-	TRBV4-3	-	TRBJ1-4	CASSLHIQDSNEKLFF	TGCGCCAGCAGCCTCCATATCCAGGACAGTAATGAAAAACTGTTTTTT
-	TRBV5-6	-	TRBJ2-4	CASSLMLGKNIQYF	TGTGCCAGCAGCTTGATGCTAGGCAAAAACATTCAGTACTTC
TRBD1	TRBV30	-	TRBJ1-4	CALAGQTNEKLFF	TGTGCCTTGGCGGGACAGACTAATGAAAAACTGTTTTTT
-	TRBV4-3	few	TRBJ2-2	CASSQGLQVVGELFF	TGCGCCAGCAGCCAAGGATTGCAGGTCGTCGGGGAGCTGTTTTTT
-	TRBV19	-	TRBJ1-2	CASSVVQGYKDGYTF	TGTGCCAGTAGTGTTGTACAGGGCTATAAGGATGGCTACACCTTC
TRBD1	TRBV19	-	TRBJ2-1	CASGAGGYYNEQFF	TGTGCCAGTGGGGCAGGGGGCTACTACAATGAGCAGTTCTTC
TRBD1	TRBV18	-	TRBJ1-5	CASSPDRDQPQHF	TGTGCCAGCTCACCAGACAGGGATCAGCCCCAGCATTTT
-	TRBV19	-	TRBJ1-2	CASSPSGLYGYTF	TGTGCCAGTAGTCCCAGTGGGCTCTATGGCTACACCTTC
TRBD1	TRBV18	-	TRBJ2-7	CASSRLPGTGGDEQYF	TGTGCCAGCTCACGACTGCCCGGGACAGGGGGCGACGAGCAGTACTTC
-	TRBV18	-	TRBJ2-7	CASSRTGIYEQYF	TGTGCCAGCTCGAGAACAGGAATCTACGAGCAGTACTTC
TRBD1	TRBV25-1	-	TRBJ1-1	CASSPGRGRAFF	TGTGCCAGCAGCCCCGGGAGGGGGCGAGCTTTCTTT
TRBD1	TRBV19	-	TRBJ2-2	CASTQTGPYTGELFF	TGTGCCAGTACCCAGACAGGGCCCTACACCGGGGAGCTGTTTTTT
TRBD1	TRBV5-1	-	TRBJ2-7	CASSWGQAASYEQYF	TGCGCCAGCAGCTGGGGACAGGCAGCCTCCTACGAGCAGTACTTC
TRBD2	TRBV4-3	-	TRBJ2-5	CASSQDRGLAGQETQYF	TGCGCCAGCAGCCAAGATAGGGGACTAGCGGGACAAGAGACCCAGTACTTC
TRBD2	TRBV7-9	-	TRBJ2-7	CASSIAGPDYEQYF	TGTGCCAGCAGTATAGCGGGCCCGGACTACGAGCAGTACTTC
-	TRBV12-5	-	TRBJ1-5	CASGLGEMSNQPQHF	TGTGCTAGTGGTCTGGGGGAGATGAGCAATCAGCCCCAGCATTTT
-	TRBV6-5	-	TRBJ2-5	CASKGEATQETQYF	TGTGCCAGCAAAGGAGAGGCAACCCAAGAGACCCAGTACTTC
TRBD2	TRBV14	-	TRBJ2-1	CASSQAGLAGRFYNEQFF	TGTGCCAGCAGCCAAGCGGGACTAGCGGGCCGGTTTTACAATGAGCAGTTCTTC
-	TRBV25-1	-	TRBJ1-2	CASSSEELTDSNYGYTF	TGTGCCAGCAGTTCCGAGGAATTGACAGACTCTAACTATGGCTACACCTTC
TRBD1	TRBV5-8	-	TRBJ2-1	CASSLGLGTGGYNEQFF	TGTGCCAGCAGCTTGGGCCTCGGGACAGGGGGCTACAATGAGCAGTTCTTC
-	TRBV6-6	few	TRBJ1-2	CASRPGAGLYGYTF	TGTGCCAGCAGACCAGGGGCCGGCCTTTATGGCTACACCTTC
-	TRBV4-3	-	TRBJ2-7	CASSSQTGRDEQYF	TGCGCCAGCAGCTCCCAGACAGGTCGGGACGAGCAGTACTTC
-	TRBV5-1	few	TRBJ1-5	CASSLTGVGQPQHF	TGCGCCAGCAGCTTAACAGGTGTAGGTCAGCCCCAGCATTTT
TRBD2	TRBV27	few	TRBJ2-2	CASSLSVGTSKTGELFF	TGTGCCAGCAGTTTATCTGTGGGGACTAGCAAGACCGGGGAGCTGTTTTTT
TRBD1	TRBV4-2	-	TRBJ2-1	CASSNSGTGGNEQFF	TGTGCCAGCAGCAACTCCGGGACAGGGGGCAATGAGCAGTTCTTC
-	TRBV7-9	few	TRBJ2-7	CASGPIYEQYF	TGTGCCAGCGGCCCGATCTACGAGCAGTACTTC
TRBD2	TRBV5-1	-	TRBJ2-3	CASRGREATQYF	TGCGCCAGCAGGGGGAGGGAAGCTACGCAGTATTTT
-	TRBV5-6	-	TRBJ1-1	CASHRFFKGEAFF	TGTGCCAGCCACAGGTTTTTTAAGGGTGAAGCTTTCTTT
-	TRBV11-2	-	TRBJ1-2	CASSAGLTGLGYTF	TGTGCCAGCAGCGCAGGACTAACAGGATTGGGCTACACCTTC
-	TRBV27	-	TRBJ1-2	CASKPTQERHYGYTF	TGTGCCAGCAAACCAACACAGGAAAGACACTATGGCTACACCTTC
-	TRBV19	-	TRBJ2-2	CASSLLGLTNTGELFF	TGTGCCAGTAGTCTGCTGGGGCTTACGAACACCGGGGAGCTGTTTTTT
-	TRBV6-6	-	TRBJ1-2	CASSYPSDPGRPGYTF	TGTGCCAGCAGTTACCCTTCGGACCCAGGGCGCCCTGGCTACACCTTC
-	TRBV19	few	TRBJ2-7	CASSLGQSTYEQYF	TGTGCCAGTAGTCTAGGACAGTCCACCTACGAGCAGTACTTC